The 22 T cell receptor beta chains below all came from one sample that was sequenced in a study of cytomegalovirus exposure and HLA in healthy donors. Measured with immunoSEQ multiplex PCR; TCRdb has only the in-frame clones, and not every one. Of about 150,000 clones in the sample, around 93% were seen once. Sequencing was carried out using PBMCs. These receptors all come from a young man in good health and CMV-seropositive.

The chain is built from TRBV19 and TRBJ2-5, with TRBD2 matching over 7 bases. The CDR3 consists of 15 residues. Trimming removed 3 bases from V and 5 bases from J; junction bases left unmatched: 9. Germline CDR1 LNHDA, CDR2 SQIVND (reference sequence). CDR3 protein: CASSILLAGVETQYF. In DNA form, the CDR3 reads TGTGCCAGTAGTATTCTTCTCGCGGGAGTTGAGACCCAGTACTTC.

The chain carries TRBV28 and TRBJ1-5; 9 bases agree with TRBD1. CDR1 and CDR2 from the germline V gene are MDHEN and SYDVKM. This CDR3 is built from 16 residues. Unmatched junction bases numbered 11, after V lost 6 bases and J lost 5 bases. CDR3 protein: CASRPMDRGGHQPQHF. DNA for the CDR3: TGTGCCAGCAGGCCTATGGACAGGGGCGGTCATCAGCCCCAGCATTTT.

V is TRBV2 and J is TRBJ2-3; 13 bases map to TRBD2. The CDR3 has 17 residues. Germline V gene sequence: CDR1 SNHLY, CDR2 FYNNEI. Trimming at V came to 1 base and at J to 7 bases, leaving 8 bases not matched to a gene. The CDR3 sequence: CASSEVILAGGPHTQYF. CDR3 DNA: TGTGCCAGCAGTGAAGTGATACTAGCGGGAGGGCCCCATACGCAGTATTTT. Variable domain in full (rest from reference TRBV2 and TRBJ2-3): EPEVTQTPSHQVTQMGQEVILRCVPISNHLYFYWYRQILGQKVEFLVSFYNNEISEKSEIFDDQFSVERPDGSNFTLKIRSTKLEDSAMYFCASSEVILAGGPHTQYFGPGTRLTVL.

The chain joins TRBV5-6 to TRBJ1-2, with a weak D call TRBD1 (5 bases). The CDR3 is made up of 14 amino acids. The V end was cut by 0 bases, the J end by 4 bases, with 10 bases between. The germline V gene encodes CDR1 SGHDT and CDR2 YYEEEE. The CDR3 nucleotides read TGTGCCAGCAGCTTGGAGCGACAGACCTATGGCTACACCTTC. It specifies CASSLERQTYGYTF. The whole variable domain, filled in from reference TRBV5-6 and TRBJ1-2, reads DAGVTQSPTHLIKTRGQQVTLRCSPKSGHDTVSWYQQALGQGPQFIFQYYEEEERQRGNFPDRFSGHQFPNYSSELNVNALLLGDSALYLCASSLERQTYGYTFGSGTRLTVV.

V is TRBV5-1 and J is TRBJ2-1; a possible D gene is TRBD1 (6 bases). CDR1 is SGHRS and CDR2 is YFSETQ in the germline V gene. The V end was cut by 4 bases, the J end by 9 bases, with 20 bases between. This CDR3 comprises 15 residues. DNA of the CDR3: TGCGCCAGCAGCGTAGAGAGGGGGAGTCTAATTGAGCAGTTCTTC. Protein product: CASSVERGSLIEQFF.

In its sample, this clone was seen once. This rearrangement joins TRBV11-2 to TRBJ2-7; 11 nucleotides line up with TRBD2. The CDR3 totals 15 residues. V lost 5 bases, J lost 6 bases, and 9 bases stayed unmatched. The V gene's germline CDR1 is SGHAT and CDR2 FQNNGV. As DNA, the CDR3 is TGTGCCAGCAGCCGTGTGATGGGACTAGCGGCCGAGCAGTACTTC. As protein: CASSRVMGLAAEQYF.

The rearrangement joins TRBV4-1 to TRBJ1-3, with TRBD1 identical over 9 bases. V gave up 4 bases and J gave up 6 bases; unmatched junction bases: 7. Germline V gene lookup returns CDR1 MGHRA and CDR2 YSYEKL. The CDR3 totals 15 residues. The CDR3, as DNA: TGCGCCAGCAGCCGACGGGACAGGGACGCAAACACCATATATTTT. This translates into CASSRRDRDANTIYF.

The genes are TRBV2 and TRBJ2-1; 10 bases line up with TRBD1. The germline V gene has CDR1 SNHLY and CDR2 FYNNEI. J was trimmed by 5 bases and V by 5 bases; bases with no gene match: 6. The CDR3 has 15 residues. The CDR3 sequence: CASSPGTGANNEQFF. In nucleotides, the CDR3 is TGTGCCAGCAGTCCAGGGACAGGGGCTAACAATGAGCAGTTCTTC. Supplemented by reference TRBV2 and TRBJ2-1, the full variable domain reads EPEVTQTPSHQVTQMGQEVILRCVPISNHLYFYWYRQILGQKVEFLVSFYNNEISEKSEIFDDQFSVERPDGSNFTLKIRSTKLEDSAMYFCASSPGTGANNEQFFGPGTRLTVL.

This clone was seen only once. The rearrangement links TRBV27 to TRBJ2-5, with a possible D match to TRBD1 (5 bases). CDR1 and CDR2 (germline): MNHEY, SMNVEV (reference sequence). V was clipped by 2 bases and J by 5 bases, with 12 bases between them. The CDR3 contains 14 residues. The CDR3 DNA follows: TGTGCCAGCAGTTTAGGAGTTAAGGGGGAGACCCAGTACTTC. Encoded protein: CASSLGVKGETQYF.

J is TRBJ2-5 and V is TRBV7-3; D is unresolved. Germline loops: CDR1 SGHTA, CDR2 FQGTGA. V was cut by 4 bases and J by 5 bases, with 11 bases left in between. CDR3 length: 13 residues. This chain's CDR3 is CASSSIGWETQYF. CDR3 bases: TGTGCCAGCAGCTCGATTGGCTGGGAGACCCAGTACTTC.

This clone showed up just a few times. J is TRBJ1-6 and V is TRBV27, with TRBD1 matching over 7 bases. The length of the CDR3 is 12 residues. Germline V gene lookup returns CDR1 MNHEY and CDR2 SMNVEV (reference sequence). The V gene end was trimmed by 4 bases and the J gene end by 16 bases; junction bases not matched to a gene: 7. The CDR3 region has the DNA TGTGCCAGCAGTTACCCCGGGACAGAGCTCCACTTT. Its protein is CASSYPGTELHF.

The V and J genes are TRBV2 and TRBJ2-1; TRBD2 might be the D (6 bases). Per germline, CDR1 SNHLY and CDR2 FYNNEI. Deletions cut 0 bases from V and 10 bases from J, with 13 bases between. CDR3 length: 14 residues. The CDR3 here is CASSEATSLSEQFF. In DNA, the CDR3 is TGTGCCAGCAGTGAAGCAACTAGCCTCTCGGAGCAGTTCTTC.

This clone was recorded once. No conserved phenylalanine or tryptophan is present at the end of the CDR3, so a read error is the likely explanation. The DNA is omitted, as the CDR3 cannot be located on it reliably, and the CDR3 follows TCRdb's listing. V is TRBV5-4 and J is TRBJ2-7; the table's D call of TRBD1 was not tested on the DNA. The CDR3 has 17 residues if both end residues are counted. Per the germline V gene, CDR1 is SGHNT and CDR2 is YYREEE (reference sequence). CDR3 region: CASSPGGGFSELKLSFD.

This clone was seen only once. The gene calls are TRBV5-1 and TRBJ2-6, with TRBD1 matching 10 bases. This CDR3 is built from 14 residues. J gave up 13 bases and V 4 bases, and 8 bases lay outside the gene matches. Germline values: CDR1 SGHRS, CDR2 YFSETQ. CDR3 bases: TGCGCCAGCAGCACCGGGACAGGGGTTAGGGTCCTGACTTTC. Amino acids: CASSTGTGVRVLTF.

The rearrangement uses TRBV4-1 and TRBJ1-3; D call uncertain. Germline assignment: CDR1 MGHRA and CDR2 YSYEKL. The CDR3 is made up of 18 amino acids. V was clipped by 2 bases and J by 0 bases, with 17 bases between them. Here the CDR3 reads CASSQPYRGPSSGNTIYF. Here the CDR3 DNA reads TGCGCCAGCAGCCAACCGTACCGAGGGCCTAGCTCTGGAAACACCATATATTTT.

This chain uses TRBV5-1 with TRBJ2-7, with 8 bases that match TRBD2. This CDR3 has 14 amino acids. CDR1 is SGHRS, CDR2 YFSETQ, per germline. The trim removed 4 bases at V and 4 bases at J, leaving 7 bases unmatched. This chain's CDR3 is CASSPGLGRYEQYF. The DNA for the CDR3 is TGCGCCAGCAGCCCGGGACTAGGAAGGTACGAGCAGTACTTC.

The chain is built from TRBV2 and TRBJ2-1; D possibly corresponds to TRBD2 (5 bases). Trimming pared 0 bases from V and 4 bases from J, leaving 10 bases between. Germline CDR1 is SNHLY and CDR2 is FYNNEI. CDR3 length: 15 residues. CDR3 loop: CASSEAPSGYNEQFF. The CDR3 nucleotides read TGTGCCAGCAGTGAAGCCCCGAGCGGATACAATGAGCAGTTCTTC.

Written as DNA, the CDR3 is TGTGCCAGCAGTTTATGGGGGGGGACAGGGGGCGCAGAGGATGAAAAACTGTTTTTT. It codes for CASSLWGGTGGAEDEKLFF. This chain joins TRBV27 and TRBJ1-4, with 12 bases lining up with TRBD1. The germline V gene encodes CDR1 MNHEY and CDR2 SMNVEV (reference sequence). The V segment lost 1 base and the J segment 6 bases; nucleotides outside the gene matches: 12. The CDR3 is 19 amino acids.

The chain combines TRBV2 with TRBJ2-1, with TRBD2 matching over 7 bases. This CDR3 comprises 13 residues. The V gene end was trimmed by 3 bases and the J gene end by 5 bases; junction bases not matched to a gene: 1. Germline CDR1 reads SNHLY; CDR2 reads FYNNEI. CDR3 in amino acids: CASSDGGDNEQFF. The CDR3 nucleotides are TGTGCCAGCAGTGATGGGGGGGACAATGAGCAGTTCTTC.

The J gene is TRBJ2-7, the V gene TRBV29-1, with a tentative D call TRBD1 (7 bases). The germline V and J ends were trimmed by 2 bases and 4 bases, with 12 bases remaining between them. The CDR3 is 13 amino acids. The germline gives CDR1 SQVTM, CDR2 ANQGSEA. The CDR3 coding sequence is TGCAGCGTTGAAAAGGGGGCGGGATACGAGCAGTACTTC. Translating gives CSVEKGAGYEQYF.

The gene calls are TRBV29-1 and TRBJ2-7; perhaps TRBD1 as D (5 bases). Germline CDR1 is SQVTM and CDR2 is ANQGSEA. The CDR3 contains 15 residues. The V end was cut by 3 bases, the J end by 0 bases, with 15 bases between. CDR3: CSVEKLGHTSYEQYF. The DNA of the CDR3 is TGCAGCGTTGAGAAGCTAGGACATACCTCCTACGAGCAGTACTTC.

The chain recombines TRBV6-1 with TRBJ2-7; tentatively, D is TRBD2 (5 bases). The germline V gene encodes CDR1 MNHNS and CDR2 SASEGT. V lost 8 bases to trimming and J lost 6 bases, with 23 bases between them. CDR3 length: 15 residues. The CDR3 nucleotides read TGTGCCAGCCGCCTGACGGGATCTTTCAGCTCCGAGCAGTACTTC. Translation: CASRLTGSFSSEQYF.